The 4 T cell receptor beta chains in this list originate from one sample, sequenced in a study of CD8 T cells in ankylosing spondylitis. TCRdb reprocessed the 5' RACE reads with MiXCR, giving one entry per CDR3 protein. The top ten hold 6.8% of the sample, which has 200,000 to 250,000 distinct CDR3 sequences, about 11% seen once. The sequenced sample was blood, either unsorted or a sorted T cell fraction (not recorded which). These receptors all stem from a male donor with ankylosing spondylitis or in good health (not recorded which).

This clonotype has more than one count but fewer than ten. The chain joins TRBV2 to TRBJ2-1; 7 positions agree with TRBD2. The trim removed 4 bases at V and 0 bases at J, leaving 9 bases unmatched. The CDR3 contains 17 residues. CDR1 is SNHLY, CDR2 FYNNEI, per germline. The DNA of the CDR3 is TGTGCCAGCAGTGGCGGTTTTGGGACTAACTCCTACAATGAGCAGTTCTTC. Translated, it gives CASSGGFGTNSYNEQFF.

Points on this clonotype: A much larger clone lies one base from this, so it may be a read error. The chain links TRBV29-1 to TRBJ2-7; D possibly matches TRBD1 or TRBD2 (5 bases each). CDR1 and CDR2 (germline): SQVTM, ANQGSEA. This CDR3 has 10 amino acids. The V end lost 6 bases, the J end lost 10 bases, and 13 bases lay between the germline ends. This chain's CDR3 is CSVGDVAQYF. The DNA for the CDR3 is TGCAGCGTGGGGGACGTAGCCCAGTACTTC.

V and J are TRBV3-1 and TRBJ2-5; D gene ambiguous. This CDR3 is built from 14 residues. Trimming removed 2 bases from V and 5 bases from J, with 12 bases in between. Looked up from germline, CDR1 is LGHDT and CDR2 is YNNKEL (reference sequence). CDR3 protein: CASSQLWLLETQYF. CDR3 bases: TGTGCCAGCAGCCAACTCTGGCTCTTGGAGACCCAGTACTTC.

This clonotype was recorded at least ten times. The chain carries TRBV5-1 and TRBJ2-7, with 7 bases that match TRBD2. J lost 3 bases, V lost 0 bases, and 6 bases had no gene match. The CDR3 has 15 amino acids. The germline V gene encodes CDR1 SGHRS and CDR2 YFSETQ. CDR3 in DNA: TGCGCCAGCAGCTTGGATCCCGGGAGGCTCTACGAGCAGTACTTC. Protein: CASSLDPGRLYEQYF.